This T cell receptor (beta chain) appears in the sequencing data of a study of CD8+CD57+ T cells in acquired aplastic anemia. Genomic DNA provided the template from which TCR beta VDJ and CDR3 profiles were obtained. One entry per CDR3 protein, called by TCRdb with MiXCR from the reads. The repertoire includes 150,000 to 200,000 distinct CDR3 sequences, around half of them detected once, and 2.5% to 3.5% sits in the top ten. In the case of this clonotype: Its antigen remains unidentified.

Study observations and caveats: Comparison of patients with controls identified around 28 shared CD8+ CDR3 sequences.

V shed 0 bases, J shed 2 bases, and the junction held 5 bases outside the gene matches. Looked up from germline, CDR1 is SGHRS and CDR2 is YFSETQ. This CDR3 comprises 16 residues. Those patients picked for sequencing had displayed CD8+CD57+ cell expansion on flow cytometry. As a group, the patients uniformly had severe acquired aplastic anemia. The chain is built from TRBV5-1 and TRBJ2-7; 10 bases align to TRBD1. The source of this sequence is a human donor with aplastic anemia. The sequencing input was sorted CD4+, CD8+, or CD8+CD57+ T cells (not recorded which) from PBMCs. CDR3 DNA: TGCGCCAGCAGCTTGGTGGGACAGGGGACCACCTACGAGCAGTACTTC. It codes for CASSLVGQGTTYEQYF.